These 16 T cell receptor beta chains were sequenced from one sample in a study of cytomegalovirus exposure and HLA in healthy donors (TCRdb year 2017). Libraries came from the immunoSEQ multiplex PCR assay. A mixture of 60 forward primers for TCR Vbeta segments and 13 reverse primers for TCR Jbeta segments was used in the multiplex PCR. TCRdb limited this immuneACCESS table to in-frame rearrangements with V and J called. A share of clones is missing; checked studies link under half to unresolved V genes, and the rest is unexplained. In all, the sample holds under 150,000 clones, and 70% to 85% of those were seen once. 3.4% of the sample is in the top ten clones. The specimen was PBMCs. These receptor sequences come from a male donor in good health and CMV-seronegative.

V usage is TRBV18 and J usage is TRBJ1-2, with 12 nucleotides matching TRBD1. Germline assignment: CDR1 KGHSH and CDR2 LQKENI. This CDR3 comprises 17 residues. J was trimmed by 1 base and V by 2 bases; bases with no gene match: 5. CDR3 DNA: TGTGCCAGCTCACCAAACCGGGACAGGGGGCTTAACTATGGCTACACCTTC. This encodes CASSPNRDRGLNYGYTF. Drawing the rest from reference TRBV18 and TRBJ1-2, the complete variable domain is NAGVMQNPRHLVRRRGQEARLRCSPMKGHSHVYWYRQLPEEGLKFMVYLQKENIIDESGMPKERFSAEFPKEGPSILRIQQVVRGDSAAYFCASSPNRDRGLNYGYTFGSGTRLTVV.

The V gene is TRBV6-1, the J gene TRBJ2-7; D gene uncertain. Trimming shortened V by 6 bases and J by 2 bases, and 11 bases separated the two germline ends. The germline CDR1 and CDR2 sequences are MNHNS and SASEGT. CDR3 length: 13 residues. The CDR3 DNA sequence: TGTGCCAGCAGGAGAGGCCTCGCCTACGAGCAGTACTTC. Encoded protein: CASRRGLAYEQYF.

This clone was counted once. The chain uses TRBV5-1 and TRBJ2-7, with 10 bases matching TRBD1. The CDR3 extends over 15 amino acids. The germline gives CDR1 SGHRS, CDR2 YFSETQ. The V and J ends lost 4 bases and 4 bases, in that order; junction bases with no gene match: 8. CDR3 coding DNA: TGCGCCAGCAGCGGTGGGACAGGGGCTGTGTACGAGCAGTACTTC. Protein: CASSGGTGAVYEQYF.

The chain employs TRBV7-8 and TRBJ1-2; weak D call: TRBD1 (5 bases). Germline V gives CDR1 SGHVS, CDR2 FQNEAQ. This CDR3 is built from 18 residues. V was cut by 0 bases and J by 2 bases, with 19 bases left in between. CDR3 DNA: TGTGCCAGCAGCTTAGCGCAAAGGAGACAGTCGAAAAACTATGGCTACACCTTC. This gives the protein CASSLAQRRQSKNYGYTF.

The chain uses TRBV29-1 and TRBJ1-2; possible D gene TRBD1, 6 bases. Germline V gene sequence: CDR1 SQVTM, CDR2 ANQGSEA. The CDR3 has 15 amino acids. The germline V and J ends were trimmed by 3 bases and 0 bases, with 14 bases remaining between them. The CDR3 here is CSVDWGGIPNYGYTF. CDR3 nucleotides: TGCAGCGTTGATTGGGGGGGCATCCCTAACTATGGCTACACCTTC.

The genes are TRBV7-9 and TRBJ2-7; tentative D call: TRBD1 (5 bases). Trimming pared 3 bases from V and 6 bases from J, leaving 12 bases between. There are 13 residues in the CDR3. In germline, CDR1 is SEHNR, CDR2 FQNEAQ (reference sequence). CDR3 coding DNA: TGTGCCAGCAGCTTCGTCGGCAGGGCCGAGCAGTACTTC. Translating gives CASSFVGRAEQYF.

CDR3 bases: TGTGCCAGCAGGCCCATTACAGGGTCTGAGGGTGAGCAGTACTTC. It codes for CASRPITGSEGEQYF. The chain has TRBV7-8 and TRBJ2-7, with D perhaps matching TRBD1 (6 bases). Germline CDR1 reads SGHVS; CDR2 reads FQNEAQ. The CDR3 has 15 residues. Deletions cut 6 bases from V and 7 bases from J, with 22 bases between.

Worth noting for this clone: Other DNA sequences in the sample encode the same CDR3. Here the CDR3 DNA reads TGTGCCAGCAGCTCCGGCACAGATACGCAGTATTTT. Protein product: CASSSGTDTQYF. The chain has TRBV7-9 and TRBJ2-3; no firm D call. CDR1 is SEHNR, CDR2 FQNEAQ, per germline (reference sequence). CDR3 length: 12 residues. V was pared by 4 bases and J by 1 base, with 3 bases between.

The chain combines TRBV11-2 with TRBJ2-3, with TRBD1 identical over 9 bases. Germline-derived CDR1 and CDR2 are SGHAT and FQNNGV. The V gene end was trimmed by 1 base and the J gene end by 0 bases; junction bases not matched to a gene: 2. This CDR3 has 16 amino acids. The CDR3 bases are TGTGCCAGCAGCTTAGGGGACAGGGTTAGCACAGATACGCAGTATTTT. Translation gives CASSLGDRVSTDTQYF.

The J gene is TRBJ2-3, the V gene TRBV7-9; 12 bases line up with TRBD2. Germline-derived CDR1 and CDR2 are SEHNR and FQNEAQ (reference sequence). This CDR3 comprises 17 residues. V shed 5 bases and J 3 bases; nucleotides not matched to a gene: 9. The CDR3 loop is CASSPSGGARATDTQYF. In nucleotides, the CDR3 is TGTGCCAGCAGCCCTAGCGGGGGGGCGAGGGCGACAGATACGCAGTATTTT.

V and J are TRBV9 and TRBJ1-2, with D tentatively TRBD1 (5 bases). Germline V gives CDR1 SGDLS, CDR2 YYNGEE. The germline V and J ends were trimmed by 3 bases and 4 bases, with 28 bases remaining between them. The CDR3 has 19 amino acids. CDR3: CASSADGGNSPLVGYGYTF. The CDR3 DNA reads as TGTGCCAGCAGCGCCGATGGGGGGAACAGTCCCCTGGTGGGCTATGGCTACACCTTC.

This clone was seen more than once but under ten times. The rearrangement uses TRBV21-1 and TRBJ2-1; the table's TRBD1 call for D was not verified on the DNA. TRBV21-1 is shown as a pseudogene. The CDR3 sequence is 16 residues long. CDR3 sequence: CASRPTGKLIGDEQFF. The CDR3 DNA sequence: TGTGCCAGCAGACCCACAGGGAAATTGATTGGAGATGAGCAGTTCTTC.

V is TRBV27 and J is TRBJ1-1; no definite D call. Germline V gives CDR1 MNHEY, CDR2 SMNVEV (reference sequence). The CDR3 consists of 15 residues. V was trimmed by 5 bases and J by 0 bases, leaving 13 bases between them. The CDR3 DNA reads as TGTGCCAGCAGTCCACCGCGGGGTTTGAACACTGAAGCTTTCTTT. Encoded protein: CASSPPRGLNTEAFF.

This clone occurred once. This chain connects TRBV5-6 to TRBJ2-7; D gene unclear. The CDR3 contains 13 residues. V gave up 5 bases and J gave up 3 bases, with 12 bases separating them. Germline lookup yields CDR1 SGHDT and CDR2 YYEEEE. CDR3 sequence reads: CASRLTPHYEQYF. The DNA of the CDR3 is TGTGCCAGCAGACTGACACCGCACTACGAGCAGTACTTC.

This clone was seen only once. Its ends do not fully match the called genes, so a read error is possible. This rearrangement joins TRBV7-9 to TRBJ1-4; the D gene is possibly TRBD1 (5 bases). The CDR3 extends over 14 amino acids. The germline V gene has CDR1 SEHNR and CDR2 FQNEAQ (reference sequence). The CDR3 bases are TGTTCCAGCGATGGAGGGGATTGGAGTGAAAAACTGTTTTTT. As protein: CSSDGGDWSEKLFF.

The rearrangement uses TRBV5-1 and TRBJ1-1; TRBD1 might be the D (6 bases). The V end was cut by 0 bases, the J end by 4 bases, with 10 bases between. The CDR3 spans 14 residues. Germline loops: CDR1 SGHRS, CDR2 YFSETQ. The CDR3 loop is CASSLGQGSTEAFF. CDR3 nucleotide sequence: TGCGCCAGCAGCTTGGGCCAGGGGAGCACTGAAGCTTTCTTT. Full variable domain (rest looked up from reference TRBV5-1 and TRBJ1-1): KAGVTQTPRYLIKTRGQQVTLSCSPISGHRSVSWYQQTPGQGLQFLFEYFSETQRNKGNFPGRFSGRQFSNSRSEMNVSTLELGDSALYLCASSLGQGSTEAFFGQGTRLTVV.